The present T cell receptor (beta chain) was sequenced within a study of breast tumors, draining lymph nodes, adjacent tissues (dated by TCRdb to about 2016). Study-level background: In breast cancer patients, the study compared the TCR beta repertoires of tumor, adjacent nontumor tissue and axillary lymph nodes. The study was designed to assess the relationships and possible T-cell exchange between tumor, surrounding tissue and draining lymph node repertoires in human breast cancer. Overall study outcomes, separate from this receptor: Tumor T-cell repertoires showed less diversity than lymph node repertoires and more diversity than nontumor tissue repertoires, and tumor T-cell repertoires showed preferential V and J gene usage. The conclusion that tumor T cells originate in lymph nodes was presented as consistent with a hypothesis rather than as directly demonstrated. The data were judged consistent with most tumor T cells deriving from the lymph node and then expanding within tumor tissue. The similarity between tumor and nontumor tissue repertoires was significantly greater in luminal-like breast cancer than in basal-like breast cancer.

The CDR3 runs 17 amino acids, cysteine and phenylalanine included. Of all the DNA, just the CDR3 is kept, 51 bases in frame from base 1. At the junction V is shortened by 0 bases and J by 1 base; bases outside the gene matches: 5. As encoded in the germline V gene (reference sequence), CDR1 is SGHKS while CDR2 is YYEKEE. The axillary draining lymph nodes of breast cancer patients were the source of the lymph node samples. The sequencing machine was an Illumina HiSeq 2000. TCR beta chain libraries were generated through multiplex PCR amplification. The amplified TCR beta chain products were analyzed by high-throughput sequencing. TCRdb passed the public sequencing reads through fastp at Q25 and MiXCR, retaining productive beta sequences. Each entry is one CDR3 protein sequence, shown with its most common DNA and genes. For this sample there are under 85,000 distinct CDR3 sequences; roughly a fifth appear just once. The biggest ten clones account for 2% to 2.5% of the sample.

This clonotype was seen a handful of times. The antigen it binds to is not known. No base quality values were provided; no much bigger clone lies one nucleotide off. The TCR was taken from a female donor with breast cancer. Some clones in this sample may be carry-over from other donors' samples. The chain uses TRBV5-5 and TRBJ1-3; 9 central bases correspond to TRBD1. The sequenced sample consisted of axillary lymph node tissue. The CDR3 reads as follows: CASSLGTGVRSGNTIYF. The nucleotide sequence is given as TGTGCCAGCAGCTTGGGGACAGGGGTGCGATCTGGAAACACCATATATTTT. Supplemented by the reference TRBV5-5 and TRBJ1-3 proteins around the CDR3, the complete variable domain is DAGVTQSPTHLIKTRGQQVTLRCSPISGHKSVSWYQQVLGQGPQFIFQYYEKEERGRGNFPDRFSARQFPNYSSELNVNALLLGDSALYLCASSLGTGVRSGNTIYFGEGSWLTVV.